These 23 T cell receptor beta chains share one sample of origin, sequenced in a study of blood T cell repertoires in COVID-19. TCRdb's table, derived via immunoSEQ multiplex PCR, lists solely in-frame clones and lacks some. The sample yields almost 200,000 clones, around 89% seen once. The material sequenced was PBMCs or T cells enriched from blood (not recorded which). The receptors shown here come from a woman younger than 35 who had recovered from COVID-19.

The chain combines TRBV12-5 with TRBJ1-2; maybe TRBD1 (5 bases). The CDR3 is 14 residues long. Trimming removed 0 bases from V and 6 bases from J, with 11 bases in between. Germline-derived CDR1 and CDR2 are LGHNT and FRNRAP. CDR3 in DNA: TGTGCTAGTGGTTTGGTTACAGGCACGAATGGCTACACCTTC. Amino acid sequence: CASGLVTGTNGYTF. The whole variable domain, filled in from reference TRBV12-5 and TRBJ1-2, reads DARVTQTPRHKVTEMGQEVTMRCQPILGHNTVFWYRQTMMQGLELLAYFRNRAPLDDSGMPKDRFSAEMPDATLATLKIQPSEPRDSAVYFCASGLVTGTNGYTFGSGTRLTVV.

The genes are TRBV19 and TRBJ1-5; the match to TRBD1 covers 9 bases. The CDR3 is 16 amino acids. J gave up 6 bases and V 4 bases, and 10 bases lay outside the gene matches. The germline V gene has CDR1 LNHDA and CDR2 SQIVND (reference sequence). CDR3: CASSTLTDRGRQPQHF. The CDR3, as DNA: TGTGCCAGTAGTACCCTTACGGACAGGGGTCGTCAGCCCCAGCATTTT.

The J gene is TRBJ1-5, the V gene TRBV12-1; no check of the table's D call, TRBD1, against the DNA was made. TRBV12-1 corresponds to a pseudogene. The CDR3 has 16 residues. For the CDR3, the DNA is TGTGCCAGCAGCTTCCGGGACAGGGGATCGGATCAGCCCCAGCATTTT. It specifies CASSFRDRGSDQPQHF.

The rearrangement joins TRBV5-1 to TRBJ2-7; a possible D gene is TRBD2 (5 bases). Germline assignment: CDR1 SGHRS and CDR2 YFSETQ. V dropped 2 bases and J dropped 6 bases, with 12 bases sitting between them. The CDR3 is 13 residues long. The CDR3 is CASSLKGVGEQYF. CDR3 bases: TGCGCCAGCAGCTTAAAGGGAGTGGGCGAGCAGTACTTC.

The rearrangement links TRBV4-1 to TRBJ1-1, with a possible D match to TRBD1 (6 bases). Germline CDR1 MGHRA, CDR2 YSYEKL. The CDR3 extends over 14 amino acids. Trimming took 3 bases from V and 2 from J, leaving 10 bases between them. The CDR3 here is CASSHWGLNTEAFF. The CDR3 DNA reads TGCGCCAGCAGCCACTGGGGGCTAAACACTGAAGCTTTCTTT.

The chain is built from TRBV7-9 and TRBJ1-1, with a possible D match to TRBD1 (6 bases). V lost 3 bases, J lost 4 bases, and 9 bases lay in between. The CDR3 is made up of 13 amino acids. Germline V gives CDR1 SEHNR, CDR2 FQNEAQ (reference sequence). CDR3 sequence reads: CASSLAGATEAFF. In DNA form, the CDR3 reads TGTGCCAGCAGCTTGGCAGGGGCCACTGAAGCTTTCTTT.

The CDR3 loop is CASSLVHRGTALYNSPLHF. Written as DNA, the CDR3 is TGTGCCAGCAGCTTGGTCCACAGGGGGACCGCACTCTATAATTCACCCCTCCACTTT. The V gene is TRBV5-6, the J gene TRBJ1-6, with 8 positions matching TRBD1. Germline assignment: CDR1 SGHDT and CDR2 YYEEEE. Trimming cost V 0 bases and J 3 bases; bases outside gene matches: 11. The CDR3 loop spans 19 amino acids.

The rearrangement joins TRBV28 to TRBJ1-5; 8 nucleotides align to TRBD1. The CDR3 has 14 residues. The V gene's germline CDR1 is MDHEN and CDR2 SYDVKM. With 6 bases clipped from V and 7 bases from J, the junction kept 8 bases outside the gene matches. This chain's CDR3 is CASRYRGNLQPQHF. The CDR3 DNA follows: TGTGCCAGCAGGTACAGGGGGAACTTACAGCCCCAGCATTTT.

CDR3 nucleotide sequence: TGTGCCAGCAGCCATCTGGCTGAACGGGACTCCTATAATTCACCCCTCCACTTT. Translation gives CASSHLAERDSYNSPLHF. V usage is TRBV7-3 and J usage is TRBJ1-6; D unresolved. The CDR3 has 18 residues. Trimming left V 5 bases short and J 0 bases short, with 17 bases between. The V gene's germline CDR1 is SGHTA and CDR2 FQGTGA.

The rearrangement links TRBV13 to TRBJ2-7; 10 bases align to TRBD1. Trimming took 4 bases from V and 1 from J; bases not matched to a gene: 10. Germline assignment: CDR1 PRHDT and CDR2 FYEKMQ (reference sequence). This CDR3 is 17 amino acids long. CDR3 sequence reads: CASSSRTGTGDSYEQYF. As DNA, the CDR3 is TGTGCCAGCAGCTCTCGTACCGGGACAGGGGATTCCTACGAGCAGTACTTC.

The chain combines TRBV10-3 with TRBJ1-1, with D perhaps matching TRBD1 (5 bases). CDR3 length: 13 residues. Germline assignment: CDR1 ENHRY and CDR2 SYGVKD. V was pared by 6 bases and J by 3 bases, with 11 bases between. CDR3 sequence (DNA): TGTGCCATCAGCGCCTTGACAGACACTGAAGCTTTCTTT. Translation gives CAISALTDTEAFF.

The table lists this clone with a count of one. The CDR3 DNA reads TGTGCCAGCAGCCCCCGGTTGAACACTGAAGCTTTCTTT. Translation: CASSPRLNTEAFF. The rearrangement uses TRBV9 and TRBJ1-1; D unresolved. The CDR3 is 13 residues long. The V gene lost 4 bases and the J gene lost 0 bases, with 7 bases spanning the gap. In germline, CDR1 is SGDLS, CDR2 YYNGEE.

The gene calls are TRBV5-1 and TRBJ2-2; D is uncertain. CDR1 is SGHRS, CDR2 YFSETQ, per germline. Trimming stripped 3 bases from V and 5 bases from J, with 5 bases between. The CDR3 sequence is 12 residues long. The CDR3 DNA follows: TGCGCCAGCAGCTCTACTACCGGGGAGCTGTTTTTT. Its translation: CASSSTTGELFF.

The chain links TRBV15 to TRBJ1-2; TRBD1 is a possible D gene (6 bases). V lost 1 base and J lost 7, with 13 bases in between. Germline loops: CDR1 LNHNV, CDR2 YYDKDF (reference sequence). The CDR3 loop spans 14 amino acids. CDR3 nucleotides: TGTGCCACCAGCAGAGCGGCGGGGGGCAGTGGCTACACCTTC. Translated: CATSRAAGGSGYTF.

The chain carries TRBV19 and TRBJ1-1, with D possibly TRBD1 on 5 matching bases. The CDR3 extends over 14 amino acids. V shed 6 bases and J shed 4 bases, with 15 bases lying between them. Germline loops: CDR1 LNHDA, CDR2 SQIVND (reference sequence). The CDR3 coding sequence is TGTGCCAGTAGAAGGGGCCCCGTGAGCACTGAAGCTTTCTTT. It codes for CASRRGPVSTEAFF.

The chain couples TRBV12-1 to TRBJ1-2. TRBV12-1 is shown as a pseudogene. The CDR3 is 13 amino acids. The CDR3 bases are TGTGCCAGCAGCTTAGGGAGCAACTATGGCTACACCTTC. Translated, it gives CASSLGSNYGYTF.

V gene TRBV5-4 combines with J gene TRBJ2-3, with 9 bases lining up with TRBD2. V was pared by 7 bases and J by 1 base, with 4 bases of the junction left unmatched. The CDR3 has 14 amino acids. Germline V gene sequence: CDR1 SGHNT, CDR2 YYREEE (reference sequence). The DNA for the CDR3 is TGTGCCAGCTCAATAGCGGGGGGCACAGATACGCAGTATTTT. It encodes CASSIAGGTDTQYF.

V is TRBV6-5 and J is TRBJ1-3, with unresolved D. The CDR3 is made up of 12 amino acids. Germline V gene lookup returns CDR1 MNHEY and CDR2 SVGAGI. V dropped 9 bases and J dropped 0 bases, with 6 bases sitting between them. CDR3 region: CASGLSGNTIYF. The CDR3 nucleotides are TGTGCCAGTGGCCTCTCTGGAAACACCATATATTTT.

The genes are TRBV5-1 and TRBJ1-3; possible D gene TRBD1, 5 bases. V was shortened by 2 bases and J by 0 bases, with 15 bases between the two germline ends. Germline values: CDR1 SGHRS, CDR2 YFSETQ. CDR3 size: 17 residues. The CDR3 loop is CASSLSGSGGSGNTIYF. In nucleotides, the CDR3 is TGCGCCAGCAGCTTATCGGGATCCGGGGGCTCTGGAAACACCATATATTTT.

This clone came up once. This chain uses TRBV6-1 with TRBJ1-6, with a tentative D call TRBD1 (5 bases). The germline CDR1 and CDR2 sequences are MNHNS and SASEGT. The CDR3 has 13 amino acids. Trimming cost V 0 bases and J 13 bases, with 10 bases left between them. The chain's CDR3 is CASSEARGSPLHF. The CDR3 nucleotides are TGTGCCAGCAGTGAAGCCCGGGGGTCTCCCCTCCACTTT.

The chain uses TRBV6-4 and TRBJ1-2, with 8 bases aligning to TRBD1. This CDR3 comprises 15 residues. The germline gives CDR1 MRHNA, CDR2 SNTAGT. V gave up 7 bases and J gave up 4 bases; unmatched junction bases: 11. CDR3: CASTPGGKDSYGYTF. The CDR3 DNA sequence: TGTGCCAGCACCCCAGGGGGCAAGGATAGCTATGGCTACACCTTC.

The V and J genes are TRBV6-1 and TRBJ1-5, with 7 bases fitting TRBD1. The germline CDR1 and CDR2 sequences are MNHNS and SASEGT. The CDR3 consists of 16 residues. V lost 4 bases to trimming and J lost 1 base; unmatched junction nucleotides: 7. In DNA, the CDR3 is TGTGCCAGCAGTGTACAGGGGACGGCGAGCAATCAGCCCCAGCATTTT. Translation: CASSVQGTASNQPQHF.

V and J are TRBV19 and TRBJ1-6; D remains unclear. This CDR3 has 16 residues. Germline V CDR1 and CDR2: LNHDA, SQIVND (reference sequence). The V end lost 1 base, the J end lost 7 bases, and 14 bases lay between the germline ends. CDR3 region: CASSIGTDRPNSPLHF. In DNA form, the CDR3 reads TGTGCCAGTAGTATAGGGACTGACCGACCCAATTCACCCCTCCACTTT.